These 24 T cell receptor beta chains share one sample of origin, sequenced in a study of T cell responses to AZD1222 COVID-19 vaccine. Method: immunoSEQ multiplex PCR; TCRdb's copy keeps in-frame clones and lacks some. The table has some 99,000 clones, roughly 87% seen once. The sample was peripheral blood, taken on day 0 of MenACWY control vaccination. These receptor sequences come from an adult in good health.

This chain links TRBV2 with TRBJ2-7; D ambiguous. Germline V gives CDR1 SNHLY, CDR2 FYNNEI. V lost 11 bases, J lost 1 base, and 15 bases lay in between. The CDR3 has 13 residues. The CDR3: CASELGRSYEQYF. CDR3 in DNA: TGTGCCTCCGAACTGGGCAGATCCTACGAGCAGTACTTC.

The chain has TRBV5-4 and TRBJ1-6; no clear D. This CDR3 region has 16 residues. CDR1 and CDR2 from the germline V gene are SGHNT and YYREEE (reference sequence). Trimming took off 1 base at V and 0 bases at J, with 8 bases between the two ends. CDR3 protein: CASSLLPSSYNSPLHF. For the CDR3, the DNA is TGTGCCAGCAGCTTGCTTCCGAGCTCCTATAATTCACCCCTCCACTTT.

The rearrangement joins TRBV5-8 to TRBJ1-1; D is unresolved. The CDR3 runs to 10 residues. Germline-derived CDR1 and CDR2 are SGHTS and YDEGEE. V lost 7 bases, J lost 6 bases, and 7 bases lay in between. The CDR3 coding sequence is TGTGCCAGCCTCCTCCCTGAAGCTTTCTTT. Translation: CASLLPEAFF.

The V call is TRBV7-2, the J call TRBJ2-1; the D is unclear. The CDR3 is 13 residues long. V was clipped by 5 bases and J by 0 bases, with 5 bases between them. The germline V gene encodes CDR1 SGHTA and CDR2 FQGNSA. CDR3 bases: TGTGCCAGCAGCCTAAGCTCCTACAATGAGCAGTTCTTC. Its protein product is CASSLSSYNEQFF.

The V and J genes are TRBV19 and TRBJ1-6; 10 positions match TRBD1. The V and J ends lost 8 bases and 9 bases, in that order; junction bases with no gene match: 4. Germline loops: CDR1 LNHDA, CDR2 SQIVND (reference sequence). CDR3 length: 13 amino acids. This chain's CDR3 is CASAGTGASPLHF. CDR3 DNA sequence: TGTGCCAGTGCCGGGACAGGGGCTTCACCCCTCCACTTT.

The CDR3 spells CASSPSGTSSHEQYF. The CDR3 DNA reads as TGTGCCAGCAGCCCGTCCGGGACTAGCTCACACGAGCAGTACTTC. The chain carries TRBV7-2 and TRBJ2-7; 9 bases agree with TRBD2. Germline V gives CDR1 SGHTA, CDR2 FQGNSA. This CDR3 spans 15 amino acids. The ends lost 5 bases at V and 5 bases at J; junction bases unmatched: 10.

This clone occurred once. This chain links TRBV28 with TRBJ1-5, with 7 bases aligning to TRBD1. J lost 7 bases, V lost 6 bases, and 15 bases had no gene match. The germline V gene has CDR1 MDHEN and CDR2 SYDVKM. The CDR3 length is 16 residues. The CDR3 reads CASSPFDPQGDQPQHF. In DNA form, the CDR3 reads TGTGCCAGCAGCCCCTTTGACCCTCAGGGGGACCAGCCCCAGCATTTT.

The genes are TRBV5-6 and TRBJ1-2; TRBD1 agrees at 9 bases. V shed 4 bases and J 4 bases; nucleotides not matched to a gene: 14. Per the germline V gene, CDR1 is SGHDT and CDR2 is YYEEEE. The CDR3 runs 17 residues. CDR3 region: CASSPFLYRGRGYGYTF. CDR3 coding DNA: TGTGCCAGCAGCCCTTTCCTTTACAGGGGGCGAGGCTATGGCTACACCTTC.

The rearrangement joins TRBV7-9 to TRBJ1-2; D is possibly TRBD1 (6 bases). Trimming left V 2 bases short and J 8 bases short, with 18 bases between. The CDR3 loop spans 15 amino acids. The germline CDR1 and CDR2 sequences are SEHNR and FQNEAQ (reference sequence). CDR3 coding DNA: TGTGCCAGCAGCTTAATACCAGGGGCGACATCGGGCTACACCTTC. As protein: CASSLIPGATSGYTF.

The chain carries TRBV29-1 and TRBJ1-1; D not certain. The CDR3 has 12 residues. Germline CDR1 and CDR2: SQVTM and ANQGSEA. The V end was cut by 4 bases, the J end by 3 bases, with 9 bases between. The CDR3 nucleotides read TGCAGCGTTGGGTGGGGTGACACTGAAGCTTTCTTT. This gives the protein CSVGWGDTEAFF.

The chain recombines TRBV14 with TRBJ1-5; TRBD1 matches at 7 bases. The germline CDR1 and CDR2 sequences are SGHDN and FVKESK. CDR3 length equals 17 residues. Trimming removed 0 bases from V and 4 bases from J; junction bases left unmatched: 9. The CDR3 DNA reads TGTGCCAGCAGCCAAGAATCGACAGGGAGACGGAATCAGCCCCAGCATTTT. Translated: CASSQESTGRRNQPQHF.

A single count supports this clone. The genes are TRBV9 and TRBJ2-1, with 8 positions matching TRBD1. Germline values: CDR1 SGDLS, CDR2 YYNGEE. This CDR3 region has 16 residues. The trim removed 3 bases at V and 8 bases at J, leaving 13 bases unmatched. CDR3 loop: CASSGPRGRRIYEQFF. CDR3 nucleotide sequence: TGTGCCAGCAGCGGACCCAGGGGGCGCAGGATCTATGAGCAGTTCTTC. The full variable domain, completed using reference TRBV9 and TRBJ2-1, is DSGVTQTPKHLITATGQRVTLRCSPRSGDLSVYWYQQSLDQGLQFLIQYYNGEERAKGNILERFSAQQFPDLHSELNLSSLELGDSALYFCASSGPRGRRIYEQFFGPGTRLTVL.

The sample holds a few counts of this clone. V usage is TRBV6-2 or TRBV6-3 and J usage is TRBJ2-1; TRBD2 matches at 14 bases. J lost 2 bases, V lost 6 bases, and 6 bases had no gene match. CDR1 and CDR2 (germline): MNHEY, SVGEGT. The CDR3 has 17 residues. The CDR3 nucleotides are TGTGCCAGCAGCCTGCCGGGACTAGCGGGGGCCTACAATGAGCAGTTCTTC. It is translated as CASSLPGLAGAYNEQFF.

The chain joins TRBV24-1 to TRBJ1-1; unclear D gene. Trimming shortened V by 3 bases and J by 2 bases, and 3 bases separated the two germline ends. The germline CDR1 and CDR2 sequences are KGHDR and SFDVKD. There are 12 residues in the CDR3. CDR3 bases: TGTGCCACCAGTGATGGAAACACTGAAGCTTTCTTT. Translated, it gives CATSDGNTEAFF.

The chain couples TRBV7-2 to TRBJ1-4, with D unresolved. Trimming cost V 2 bases and J 2 bases, with 9 bases left between them. Germline lookup yields CDR1 SGHTA and CDR2 FQGNSA. The CDR3 runs 15 residues. The CDR3 DNA sequence: TGTGCCAGCAGCTTATTCCGGAATACTAATGAAAAACTGTTTTTT. As protein: CASSLFRNTNEKLFF.

The chain joins TRBV9 to TRBJ1-3; a possible D gene is TRBD1 (5 bases). The CDR3 length is 15 residues. CDR1 and CDR2 (germline): SGDLS, YYNGEE. V dropped 2 bases and J dropped 4 bases, with 13 bases sitting between them. In DNA, the CDR3 is TGTGCCAGCAGCGTGGGACTCCCGAACGGAAACACCATATATTTT. Its translation is CASSVGLPNGNTIYF.

The chain recombines TRBV7-2 with TRBJ2-2; TRBD1 agrees at 7 bases. V shed 1 base and J 9 bases; nucleotides not matched to a gene: 11. The CDR3 contains 16 residues. The germline V gene encodes CDR1 SGHTA and CDR2 FQGNSA. The DNA of the CDR3 is TGTGCCAGCAGCTTAGGGACAGGTTCTACTTTCCGGGAGCTGTTTTTT. This encodes CASSLGTGSTFRELFF.

CDR3: CAWSVGDRGGETQYF. The CDR3 DNA reads as TGTGCCTGGAGTGTAGGGGACAGGGGAGGAGAGACCCAGTACTTC. V usage is TRBV30 and J usage is TRBJ2-5, with 10 bases aligning to TRBD1. The germline CDR1 and CDR2 sequences are GTSNPN and SVGIG (reference sequence). V dropped 0 bases and J dropped 4; count of bases not matched to a gene: 5. The CDR3 extends over 15 amino acids.

The chain has TRBV7-2 and TRBJ1-1; D is ambiguous. CDR3 length: 13 amino acids. Germline V lookup: CDR1 SGHTA, CDR2 FQGNSA. The V gene lost 5 bases and the J gene lost 10 bases, with 17 bases spanning the gap. CDR3: CASSPTAEGLAFF. DNA for the CDR3: TGTGCCAGCAGCCCGACGGCCGAAGGATTAGCTTTCTTT. Full variable domain (remainder filled in from reference TRBV7-2 and TRBJ1-1): GAGVSQSPSNKVTEKGKDVELRCDPISGHTALYWYRQSLGQGLEFLIYFQGNSAPDKSGLPSDRFSAERTGGSVSTLTIQRTQQEDSAVYLCASSPTAEGLAFFGQGTRLTVV.

CDR3 protein: CASSTGSLDEQYF. The CDR3 DNA sequence: TGTGCCAGTAGTACCGGTAGCCTGGACGAGCAGTACTTC. The chain combines TRBV19 with TRBJ2-7; D is undetermined. This CDR3 has 13 amino acids. Trimming pared 4 bases from V and 5 bases from J, leaving 12 bases between. The germline V gene has CDR1 LNHDA and CDR2 SQIVND (reference sequence).

This clone was seen more than once but under ten times. V is TRBV7-2 and J is TRBJ2-3; 8 nucleotides match TRBD2. Germline CDR1 and CDR2: SGHTA and FQGNSA. The CDR3 contains 16 residues. Trimming at V came to 2 bases and at J to 1 base, leaving 5 bases not matched to a gene. Written as DNA, the CDR3 is TGTGCCAGCAGCTTACTCGGGGGGGTAGGCACAGATACGCAGTATTTT. It is translated as CASSLLGGVGTDTQYF.

This chain uses TRBV18 with TRBJ2-7; 10 nucleotides match TRBD2. V dropped 2 bases and J dropped 0; count of bases not matched to a gene: 10. CDR3 length equals 18 residues. CDR1 is KGHSH and CDR2 is LQKENI in the germline V gene. The CDR3 DNA follows: TGTGCCAGCTCACCATTCCCCCTAGCGGGAGTATTCTCCTACGAGCAGTACTTC. Protein product: CASSPFPLAGVFSYEQYF.

The chain combines TRBV7-2 with TRBJ2-7; 9 bases fit TRBD1. The CDR3 is 14 residues long. CDR1 and CDR2 (germline): SGHTA, FQGNSA. Losses at the gene ends were 4 bases for V and 4 bases for J; bases not matched to a gene: 5. CDR3 in DNA: TGTGCCAGCAGCTCCGGGACAGGGTTGTACGAGCAGTACTTC. This gives the protein CASSSGTGLYEQYF.

This clone has only a few counts. The chain is built from TRBV5-1 and TRBJ2-3, with 14 nucleotides matching TRBD2. Germline assignment: CDR1 SGHRS and CDR2 YFSETQ. V lost 4 bases and J lost 5; bases outside the gene matches: 9. The CDR3 consists of 17 residues. CDR3 DNA: TGCGCCAGCAGCCCGGGACTAGCGGGGGCGAAGATAGATACGCAGTATTTT. Translation gives CASSPGLAGAKIDTQYF.